Given below is one TCR beta chain in context. This record belongs to a study of blood T cell repertoires in COVID-19. On the study more broadly: The cDNA or gDNA used as material had been derived from T cells, B-cell-depleted T cells, or PBMCs.

Original methodology: Estimation of nucleated cell counts was performed using reference gene primer amplification. Method: immunoSEQ multiplex PCR; TCRdb's copy keeps in-frame clones and lacks some. D and trimming were read from the DNA, whereas the V and J calls and clone size are those reported in that table. The sample lists around 210,000 clones, around 85% occurring once. This TCR was sampled from a woman in her seventies with acute or convalescent COVID-19. The sample comprised peripheral blood.

Written as DNA, the CDR3 is TGTGCCAGCAGCTTGGGAGCAGGGTACAATGAGCAGTTCTTC. This translates into CASSLGAGYNEQFF. The genes are TRBV5-5 and TRBJ2-1; a weak D match, TRBD1 (5 bases). Germline assignment: CDR1 SGHKS and CDR2 YYEKEE (reference sequence). This CDR3 has 14 amino acids. V lost 0 bases and J 4 bases, leaving 8 bases between the germline ends.